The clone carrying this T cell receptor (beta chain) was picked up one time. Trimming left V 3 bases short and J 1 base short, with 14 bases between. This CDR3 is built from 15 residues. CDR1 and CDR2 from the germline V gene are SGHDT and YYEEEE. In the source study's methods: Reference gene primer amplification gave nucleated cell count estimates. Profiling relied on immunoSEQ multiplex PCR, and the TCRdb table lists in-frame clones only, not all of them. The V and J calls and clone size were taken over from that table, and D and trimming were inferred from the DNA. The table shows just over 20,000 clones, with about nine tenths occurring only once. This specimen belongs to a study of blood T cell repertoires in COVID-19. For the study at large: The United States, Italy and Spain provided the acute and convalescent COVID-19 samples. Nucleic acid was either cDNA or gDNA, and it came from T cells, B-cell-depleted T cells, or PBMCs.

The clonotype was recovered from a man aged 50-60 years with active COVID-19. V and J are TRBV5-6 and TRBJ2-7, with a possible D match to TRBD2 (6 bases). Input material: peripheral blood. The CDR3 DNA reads TGTGCCAGCAGCTCGCTGGACTACCCTTCCTACGAGCAGTACTTC. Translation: CASSSLDYPSYEQYF. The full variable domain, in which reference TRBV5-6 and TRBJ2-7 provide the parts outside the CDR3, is DAGVTQSPTHLIKTRGQQVTLRCSPKSGHDTVSWYQQALGQGPQFIFQYYEEEERQRGNFPDRFSGHQFPNYSSELNVNALLLGDSALYLCASSSLDYPSYEQYFGPGTRLTVT.